Below, 14 T cell receptor beta chains from the same sample are listed, as sequenced in a study of T cell responses to AZD1222 COVID-19 vaccine. TCRdb's copy holds only in-frame clones and misses some; the assay was immunoSEQ multiplex PCR. Among 120,000 to 150,000 clones, roughly 90% were seen once, and the ten largest hold around 5%. The sample was peripheral blood, taken 28 days after the second dose of the MenACWY control vaccine. These receptors originate from an adult who received the MenACWY meningococcal vaccine as a control.

V is TRBV6-6 and J is TRBJ2-4; no firm D call. The CDR3 runs 16 residues. V was shortened by 2 bases and J by 2 bases, with 13 bases between the two germline ends. CDR1 is MNHNY, CDR2 SVGAGI, per germline (reference sequence). DNA of the CDR3: TGTGCCAGCAGTTACATCGGAACCGCTCCCAAAAACATTCAGTACTTC. Amino acids: CASSYIGTAPKNIQYF.

V gene TRBV5-1 combines with J gene TRBJ2-7; tentatively, D is TRBD1 (5 bases). V lost 0 bases and J 6 bases, leaving 13 bases between the germline ends. The germline V gene encodes CDR1 SGHRS and CDR2 YFSETQ. CDR3 length: 14 residues. CDR3 DNA sequence: TGCGCCAGCAGCTTGGATGACAGTTCGAGCGAGCAGTACTTC. Translation: CASSLDDSSSEQYF. Looking up the rest from reference TRBV5-1 and TRBJ2-7 gives the full variable domain: KAGVTQTPRYLIKTRGQQVTLSCSPISGHRSVSWYQQTPGQGLQFLFEYFSETQRNKGNFPGRFSGRQFSNSRSEMNVSTLELGDSALYLCASSLDDSSSEQYFGPGTRLTVT.

The J gene is TRBJ2-3, the V gene TRBV5-1; a possible D gene is TRBD2 (6 bases). Germline assignment: CDR1 SGHRS and CDR2 YFSETQ. V shed 6 bases and J shed 3 bases, with 14 bases lying between them. The CDR3 has 14 residues. The CDR3 nucleotides read TGCGCCAGCAACTTACGGGGAGGAACAGATACGCAGTATTTT. It codes for CASNLRGGTDTQYF.

The chain is built from TRBV6-1 and TRBJ2-5; tentatively, D is TRBD2 (5 bases). The germline gives CDR1 MNHNS, CDR2 SASEGT. Trimming removed 1 base from V and 10 bases from J, with 16 bases in between. The CDR3 is made up of 14 amino acids. The DNA for the CDR3 is TGTGCCAGCAGTGAAGGCCCGGCAGGACTTGTCCAGTACTTC. Translating gives CASSEGPAGLVQYF.

This rearrangement joins TRBV7-6 to TRBJ1-1; a possible D gene is TRBD1 (5 bases). Between the trimmed V and J ends, which lost 1 base and 1 base, there was a span of 13 bases. This CDR3 is built from 16 residues. The germline V gene encodes CDR1 SGHVS and CDR2 FNYEAQ. CDR3 protein: CASSLGWGTANTEAFF. CDR3 in DNA: TGTGCCAGCAGCTTAGGGTGGGGGACGGCGAACACTGAAGCTTTCTTT.

V and J are TRBV5-1 and TRBJ2-5; a possible D gene is TRBD1 (7 bases). V gave up 1 base and J gave up 5 bases, with 12 bases separating them. This CDR3 comprises 14 residues. Germline V lookup: CDR1 SGHRS, CDR2 YFSETQ. For the CDR3, the DNA is TGCGCCAGCAGCTTGAGGCAGGGGGGTGAGACCCAGTACTTC. Translated: CASSLRQGGETQYF.

CDR3: CASSRGTGHLSTDTQYF. The CDR3 DNA reads TGTGCCAGCAGCCGAGGGACGGGACACTTATCCACAGATACGCAGTATTTT. V and J are TRBV5-5 and TRBJ2-3; TRBD1 is a possible D gene (6 bases). The CDR3 length is 17 residues. Germline loops: CDR1 SGHKS, CDR2 YYEKEE (reference sequence). The V and J ends lost 4 bases and 2 bases respectively, with 20 bases between them. Supplemented by reference TRBV5-5 and TRBJ2-3, the full variable domain reads DAGVTQSPTHLIKTRGQQVTLRCSPISGHKSVSWYQQVLGQGPQFIFQYYEKEERGRGNFPDRFSARQFPNYSSELNVNALLLGDSALYLCASSRGTGHLSTDTQYFGPGTRLTVL.

This rearrangement joins TRBV5-4 to TRBJ2-1, with 7 bases matching TRBD2. This CDR3 contains 16 residues. The trim removed 3 bases at V and 4 bases at J, leaving 10 bases unmatched. The V gene's germline CDR1 is SGHNT and CDR2 YYREEE (reference sequence). The CDR3 DNA follows: TGTGCCAGCAGCTCTTGGTCGAGCGGGGTTTACAATGAGCAGTTCTTC. It specifies CASSSWSSGVYNEQFF.

The chain carries TRBV9 and TRBJ1-6, with a weak D call TRBD1 (5 bases). The CDR3 totals 14 residues. V shed 7 bases and J shed 10 bases, with 18 bases lying between them. Germline-derived CDR1 and CDR2 are SGDLS and YYNGEE. The chain's CDR3 is CASRGAGESSPLHF. The CDR3, as DNA: TGTGCCAGCCGCGGGGCAGGCGAGAGCTCACCCCTCCACTTT. The whole variable domain, remainder taken from reference TRBV9 and TRBJ1-6, is DSGVTQTPKHLITATGQRVTLRCSPRSGDLSVYWYQQSLDQGLQFLIQYYNGEERAKGNILERFSAQQFPDLHSELNLSSLELGDSALYFCASRGAGESSPLHFGNGTRLTVT.

The V and J genes are TRBV29-1 and TRBJ1-1, with 9 bases identical to TRBD1. The germline CDR1 and CDR2 sequences are SQVTM and ANQGSEA. V was pared by 5 bases and J by 5 bases, with 9 bases of the junction left unmatched. The CDR3 spans 14 residues. CDR3 bases: TGCAGCGTTCACAGGGGGCGCGGGGAAACTGAAGCTTTCTTT. Translation: CSVHRGRGETEAFF. The whole variable domain, filled in from reference TRBV29-1 and TRBJ1-1, reads SAVISQKPSRDICQRGTSLTIQCQVDSQVTMMFWYRQQPGQSLTLIATANQGSEATYESGFVIDKFPISRPNLTFSTLTVSNMSPEDSSIYLCSVHRGRGETEAFFGQGTRLTVV.

CDR3 amino acids: CATSDTRTSGISYNEQFF. DNA for the CDR3: TGTGCCACCAGTGATACCCGGACTAGCGGAATTTCCTACAATGAGCAGTTCTTC. This chain joins TRBV24-1 and TRBJ2-1, with 10 bases lining up with TRBD2. Germline V CDR1 and CDR2: KGHDR, SFDVKD. V lost 3 bases and J lost 1; bases outside the gene matches: 8. CDR3 length equals 18 residues.

The chain is built from TRBV18 and TRBJ2-3; 14 bases are a match to TRBD2. The CDR3 has 15 residues. The junction had 0 bases not matched to a gene; V was cut back by 3 bases and J by 4 bases. Per the germline V gene, CDR1 is KGHSH and CDR2 is LQKENI. The CDR3 DNA reads as TGTGCCAGCTCACCGGGACTAGCGGGAGCAGATACGCAGTATTTT. This encodes CASSPGLAGADTQYF.

The rearrangement joins TRBV6-5 to TRBJ1-2, with a possible D match to TRBD1 (5 bases). This CDR3 comprises 13 residues. V lost 6 bases and J 4 bases, leaving 12 bases between the germline ends. CDR1 MNHEY and CDR2 SVGAGI come from the germline V gene. The CDR3 region is CASRGPGVYGYTF. As DNA, the CDR3 is TGTGCCAGCAGGGGGCCGGGGGTCTATGGCTACACCTTC.

The chain links TRBV28 to TRBJ2-7; no clear D. CDR1 and CDR2 from the germline V gene are MDHEN and SYDVKM. Trimming left V 6 bases short and J 6 bases short, with 9 bases between. The CDR3 runs to 11 residues. The chain's CDR3 is CASSLMSEQYF. The CDR3 coding sequence is TGTGCCAGCAGCCTTATGAGCGAGCAGTACTTC.